This is a list of T cell receptor beta chains from one sample in a study of T-cell reconstitution after alpha-beta-depleted transplantation in children. TCRdb called the PCR reads again in MiXCR, with one record for every CDR3 protein. Of approximately 490,000 distinct CDR3 sequences in the sample, over 9.5% were seen once. The material was PBMCs, obtained before TCRalphabeta/CD19-depleted stem cell transplant. The origin of the receptors is a child under 10 years old with inherited bone marrow failure, due to receive a stem cell transplant. Both conserved end residues are part of each CDR3. The D gene is left open where the match is weak. Size tells how often a clone was seen (once, few, many) or the class of an expanded clone, and some rows leave it out.

few	TRBD2	TRBJ2-1	TRBV29-1	TGCAGCGTTACACGACTAGCGGGAGGTTCCAGCTCCTACAATGAGCAGTTCTTC	CSVTRLAGGSSSYNEQFF
many	NA	TRBJ2-2	TRBV10-2	TGCGCCAGCAGCGGGGGCTTTACCGGGGAGCTGTTTTTT	CASSGGFTGELFF
many	NA	TRBJ2-1	TRBV12-3/TRBV12-4	TGTGCCAGCAGCTCCCTGGGCTCCTACAATGAGCAGTTCTTC	CASSSLGSYNEQFF
many	TRBD2	TRBJ2-1	TRBV20-1	TGCAGTGCTTCTAGGACTAGATCTTTCTTC	CSASRTRSFF
few	NA	TRBJ1-6	TRBV20-1	TGCAGTGCCATGTTCCGACAGCAAAGAAATTCACCCCTCCACTTT	CSAMFRQQRNSPLHF
NA	NA	TRBJ2-1	TRBV6-6	TGTGCCAGCAGTTACTCGTCCGGGCATGAGCAGTTCTTC	CASSYSSGHEQFF
many	NA	TRBJ2-1	TRBV7-2	TGTGCCAGCAGCGCAAACCGGGACTCGTACAATGAGCAGTTCTTC	CASSANRDSYNEQFF
many	TRBD2	TRBJ2-1	TRBV27	TGTGCCAGCAGTTCCGGACTAGCGGGAGGGCCCTCCTACAATGAGCAGTTCTTC	CASSSGLAGGPSYNEQFF
NA	NA	TRBJ2-1	TRBV7-2	TGTGCCAGCCGAACTGTGGGCTCCTACAATGAGCAGTTCTTC	CASRTVGSYNEQFF
NA	NA	TRBJ1-2	TRBV10-3	TGTGCCACCGGGACACCTAACTATGGCTACACCTTC	CATGTPNYGYTF